This entry lists 14 T cell receptor beta chains sequenced from one sample in a study of beta chain features in type 1 diabetes. These receptors' targets are unknown. Study-level points and caveats: Significant though moderate, a shortening of TCRB CDR3s appeared in all four CD4+ subsets of Type 1 diabetes patients.

TCRB transcripts that were expressed got sequenced, as all of the isolated RNA had been reverse transcribed. Sequencing used immunoSEQ multiplex PCR; TCRdb keeps in-frame clones, though not all of them. The sample contains roughly 300,000 clones, roughly an eighth of which appear only once. The specimen was naive CD4+ T cells from blood. Every receptor here comes from a man in his thirties or forties with type 1 diabetes.

This chain connects TRBV5-1 to TRBJ1-4, with no clear D. Germline CDR1 and CDR2: SGHRS and YFSETQ. Trimming pared 1 base from V and 0 bases from J, leaving 7 bases between. The CDR3 totals 15 residues. The CDR3 DNA follows: TGCGCCAGCAGCTTGCAGTCTGCAACTAATGAAAAACTGTTTTTT. It codes for CASSLQSATNEKLFF.

The chain couples TRBV6-7 to TRBJ2-1; 8 bases are shared with TRBD1. TRBV6-7 is an ORF, with its function uncertain. The CDR3 covers 15 residues. V was pared by 2 bases and J by 4 bases, with 4 bases of the junction left unmatched. CDR3 coding DNA: TGTGCCAGCAGTTACGGGGGACAGGCTTACAATGAGCAGTTCTTC. Translation: CASSYGGQAYNEQFF.

Only a few counts were recorded for this clone. This chain connects TRBV29-1 to TRBJ1-2; D is ambiguous. The V end was cut by 5 bases, the J end by 8 bases, with 12 bases between. This CDR3 spans 11 amino acids. Germline loops: CDR1 SQVTM, CDR2 ANQGSEA. CDR3 DNA sequence: TGCAGCGTTTCTACAGTACAGGGCTACACCTTC. Translated, it gives CSVSTVQGYTF. The full variable domain, completed using reference TRBV29-1 and TRBJ1-2, is SAVISQKPSRDICQRGTSLTIQCQVDSQVTMMFWYRQQPGQSLTLIATANQGSEATYESGFVIDKFPISRPNLTFSTLTVSNMSPEDSSIYLCSVSTVQGYTFGSGTRLTVV.

This clone was detected once. The rearrangement uses TRBV18 and TRBJ2-3; D is perhaps TRBD1 (5 bases). Germline V gives CDR1 KGHSH, CDR2 LQKENI. CDR3 length: 14 amino acids. The V and J ends lost 3 bases and 2 bases respectively, with 9 bases between them. The CDR3 nucleotides read TGTGCCAGCTCACCTACCAGGGACACAGATACGCAGTATTTT. Protein product: CASSPTRDTDTQYF.

This clone showed up just a few times. The chain employs TRBV29-1 and TRBJ1-1, with 8 positions matching TRBD1. V dropped 4 bases and J dropped 3; count of bases not matched to a gene: 4. Germline V lookup: CDR1 SQVTM, CDR2 ANQGSEA. There are 13 residues in the CDR3. Here the CDR3 DNA reads TGCAGCGTTGCAGACAGGGGAGACACTGAAGCTTTCTTT. Protein sequence: CSVADRGDTEAFF.

This sequence joins TRBV7-2 and TRBJ2-1, with 9 bases aligning to TRBD1. J gave up 2 bases and V 3 bases, and 2 bases lay outside the gene matches. CDR1 SGHTA and CDR2 FQGNSA come from the germline V gene. This CDR3 is built from 15 residues. The CDR3 coding sequence is TGTGCCAGCAGCTTCGACAGGGGGGCCTACAATGAGCAGTTCTTC. Its translation: CASSFDRGAYNEQFF.

This clone was seen only a few times. V gene TRBV29-1 combines with J gene TRBJ1-1; 11 bases agree with TRBD1. The ends lost 5 bases at V and 9 bases at J; junction bases unmatched: 11. This CDR3 has 14 amino acids. The germline V gene encodes CDR1 SQVTM and CDR2 ANQGSEA. The CDR3 protein is CSVQRPGQGAQAFF. The CDR3 DNA is TGCAGCGTTCAACGGCCTGGACAGGGGGCGCAAGCTTTCTTT.

In its sample, this clone was seen a few times. The chain recombines TRBV2 with TRBJ2-2; D gene uncertain. The CDR3 totals 11 residues. Germline V gives CDR1 SNHLY, CDR2 FYNNEI. V shed 8 bases and J shed 6 bases, with 7 bases lying between them. The DNA of the CDR3 is TGTGCCAGCGTGAGGTCCGGGGAGCTGTTTTTT. Translated, it gives CASVRSGELFF.

This clone was seen more than once but under ten times. The chain carries TRBV5-1 and TRBJ2-5; no clear D gene. V lost 0 bases and J lost 7, with 10 bases in between. Germline CDR1 and CDR2: SGHRS and YFSETQ. The CDR3 consists of 13 residues. CDR3 coding DNA: TGCGCCAGCAGCTTGGTAGAAATTGGGACCCAGTACTTC. Protein sequence: CASSLVEIGTQYF.

A few counts support this clone. The rearrangement links TRBV2 to TRBJ1-5, with a possible D match to TRBD1 (6 bases). The CDR3 is 15 residues long. Germline CDR1 reads SNHLY; CDR2 reads FYNNEI. Trimming removed 8 bases at V and 2 bases at J, with 16 bases between. The CDR3: CASARGRGGNQPQHF. The CDR3 DNA is TGTGCCAGCGCCCGTGGCAGGGGCGGCAATCAGCCCCAGCATTTT.

V gene TRBV7-9 combines with J gene TRBJ1-2; D is possibly TRBD1 (5 bases). The CDR3 has 15 amino acids. Germline CDR1 is SEHNR and CDR2 is FQNEAQ (reference sequence). The ends were cut back, 0 bases at V and 6 bases at J, with 14 bases in the middle. Written as DNA, the CDR3 is TGTGCCAGCAGCTTAGCGTCGGTACGGGGGGATGGCTACACCTTC. This gives the protein CASSLASVRGDGYTF.

V gene TRBV18 combines with J gene TRBJ2-1; 7 nucleotides agree with TRBD1. The V segment lost 6 bases and the J segment 10 bases; nucleotides outside the gene matches: 15. The CDR3 has 15 amino acids. Germline assignment: CDR1 KGHSH and CDR2 LQKENI. Here the CDR3 DNA reads TGTGCCAGCTCGAAAACAATACAGGGGTCCTACGAGCAGTTCTTC. Protein: CASSKTIQGSYEQFF.

This clone was recorded a few times. The chain carries TRBV28 and TRBJ2-5; 9 positions match TRBD2. The CDR3 is 14 amino acids. J gave up 1 base and V 5 bases, and 2 bases lay outside the gene matches. CDR1 and CDR2 (germline): MDHEN, SYDVKM. This CDR3 is CASSLAGRQETQYF. The DNA of the CDR3 is TGTGCCAGCAGTCTAGCGGGACGCCAAGAGACCCAGTACTTC.

This clone was detected a few times. CDR3 DNA: TGTGCCAGCAGCCCAGGACTACAAGAGACCCAGTACTTC. Translating gives CASSPGLQETQYF. This chain links TRBV9 with TRBJ2-5, with D maybe TRBD2 (6 bases). V lost 4 bases and J lost 2, with 9 bases in between. Germline V gene data show CDR1 as SGDLS and CDR2 as YYNGEE. The CDR3 has 13 residues.